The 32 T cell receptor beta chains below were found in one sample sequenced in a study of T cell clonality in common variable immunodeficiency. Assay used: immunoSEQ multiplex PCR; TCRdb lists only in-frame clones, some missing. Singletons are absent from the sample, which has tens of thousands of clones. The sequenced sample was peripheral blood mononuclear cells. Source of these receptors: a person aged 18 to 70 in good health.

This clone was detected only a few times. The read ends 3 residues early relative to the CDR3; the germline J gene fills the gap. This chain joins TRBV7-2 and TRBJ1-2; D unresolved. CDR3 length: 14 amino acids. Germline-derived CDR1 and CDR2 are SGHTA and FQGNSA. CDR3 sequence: CASSPRLATDTYTF. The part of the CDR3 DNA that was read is TGTGCCAGCAGCCCCCGACTAGCAACAGATACC. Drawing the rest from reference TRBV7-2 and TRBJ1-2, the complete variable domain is GAGVSQSPSNKVTEKGKDVELRCDPISGHTALYWYRQSLGQGLEFLIYFQGNSAPDKSGLPSDRFSAERTGGSVSTLTIQRTQQEDSAVYLCASSPRLATDTYTFGSGTRLTVV.

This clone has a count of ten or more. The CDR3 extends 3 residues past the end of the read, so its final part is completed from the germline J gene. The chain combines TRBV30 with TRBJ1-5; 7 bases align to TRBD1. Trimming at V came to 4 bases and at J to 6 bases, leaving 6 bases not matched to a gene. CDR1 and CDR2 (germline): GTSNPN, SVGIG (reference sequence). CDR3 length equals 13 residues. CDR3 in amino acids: CAWTGGNRQPQHF. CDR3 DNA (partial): TGTGCCTGGACAGGGGGTAACCGTCAGCCC.

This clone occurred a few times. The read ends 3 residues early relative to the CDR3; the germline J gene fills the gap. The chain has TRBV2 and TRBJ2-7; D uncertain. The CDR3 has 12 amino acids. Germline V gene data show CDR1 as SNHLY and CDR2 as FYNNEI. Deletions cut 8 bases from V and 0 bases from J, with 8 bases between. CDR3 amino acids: CASGGHSYEQYF. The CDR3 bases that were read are TGTGCCAGCGGCGGCCACTCCTACGAG.

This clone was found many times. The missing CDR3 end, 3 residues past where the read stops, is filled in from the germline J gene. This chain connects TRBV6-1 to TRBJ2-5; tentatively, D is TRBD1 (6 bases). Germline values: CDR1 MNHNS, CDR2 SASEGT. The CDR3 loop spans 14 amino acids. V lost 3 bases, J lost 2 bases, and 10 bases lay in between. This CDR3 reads CASSDTRGQETQYF. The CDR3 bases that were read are TGTGCCAGCAGTGACACTAGGGGGCAAGAGACC.

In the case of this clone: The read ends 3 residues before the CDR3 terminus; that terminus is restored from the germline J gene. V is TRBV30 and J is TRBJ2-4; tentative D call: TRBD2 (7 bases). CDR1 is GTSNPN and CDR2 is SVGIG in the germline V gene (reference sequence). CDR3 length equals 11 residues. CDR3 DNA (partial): TGTGCCGGGTGGGTGGGGGGGGCT. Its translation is CAGWVGGA. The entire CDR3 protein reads CAGWVGGAQYF.

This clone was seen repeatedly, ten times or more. The CDR3 here is CASSEQGTDSTDTQYF. The sequenced CDR3 bases are TGTGCCAGCAGCGAACAGGGAACCGATAGCACAGATACG. The chain is built from TRBV5-4 and TRBJ2-3; TRBD1 might be the D (6 bases). The read comes to an end 3 residues before the CDR3 does, leaving the germline J gene to fill in the end. V lost 4 bases to trimming and J lost 0 bases, with 15 bases between them. The germline CDR1 and CDR2 sequences are SGHNT and YYREEE (reference sequence). The CDR3 contains 16 residues.

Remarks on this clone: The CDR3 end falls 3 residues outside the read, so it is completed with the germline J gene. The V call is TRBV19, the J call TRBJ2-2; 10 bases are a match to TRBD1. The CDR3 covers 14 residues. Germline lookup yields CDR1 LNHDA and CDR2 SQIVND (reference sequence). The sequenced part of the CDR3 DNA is TGTGCCAGTAATGACAGGGGGCGCGGTGAAAAG. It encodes CASNDRGRGEK. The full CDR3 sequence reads CASNDRGRGEKLFF.

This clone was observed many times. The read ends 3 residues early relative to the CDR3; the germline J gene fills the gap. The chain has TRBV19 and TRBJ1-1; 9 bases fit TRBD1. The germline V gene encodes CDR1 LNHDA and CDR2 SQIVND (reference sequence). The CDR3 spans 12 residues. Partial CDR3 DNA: TGTGCCAGTAGTCCCACAGGGGGCAGG. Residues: CASSPTGGR. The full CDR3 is CASSPTGGRAFF. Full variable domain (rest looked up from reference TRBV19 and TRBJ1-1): DGGITQSPKYLFRKEGQNVTLSCEQNLNHDAMYWYRQDPGQGLRLIYYSQIVNDFQKGDIAEGYSVSREKKESFPLTVTSAQKNPTAFYLCASSPTGGRAFFGQGTRLTVV.

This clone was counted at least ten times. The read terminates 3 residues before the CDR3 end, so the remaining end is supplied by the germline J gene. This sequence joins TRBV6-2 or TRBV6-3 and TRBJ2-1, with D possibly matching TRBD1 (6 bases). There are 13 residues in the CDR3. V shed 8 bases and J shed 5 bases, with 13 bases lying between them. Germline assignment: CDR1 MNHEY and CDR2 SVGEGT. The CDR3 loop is CASESWTDNEQFF. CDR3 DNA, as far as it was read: TGTGCCAGCGAATCTTGGACAGACAATGAG.

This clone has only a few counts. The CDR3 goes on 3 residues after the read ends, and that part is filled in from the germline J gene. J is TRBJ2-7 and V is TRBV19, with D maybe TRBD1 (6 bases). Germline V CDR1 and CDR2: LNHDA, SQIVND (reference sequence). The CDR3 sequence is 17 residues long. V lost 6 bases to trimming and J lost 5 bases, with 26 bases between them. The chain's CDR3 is CASRKGSDRSAPNEQYF. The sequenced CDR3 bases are TGTGCCAGTAGGAAGGGGAGCGACAGGTCCGCACCCAACGAG.

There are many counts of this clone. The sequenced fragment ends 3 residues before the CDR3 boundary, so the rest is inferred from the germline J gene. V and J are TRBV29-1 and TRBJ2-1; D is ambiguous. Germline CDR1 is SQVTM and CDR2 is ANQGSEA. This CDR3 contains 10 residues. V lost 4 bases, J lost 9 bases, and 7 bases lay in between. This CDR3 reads CSVVTGEQFF. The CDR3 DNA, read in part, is TGCAGCGTTGTTACTGGTGAG.

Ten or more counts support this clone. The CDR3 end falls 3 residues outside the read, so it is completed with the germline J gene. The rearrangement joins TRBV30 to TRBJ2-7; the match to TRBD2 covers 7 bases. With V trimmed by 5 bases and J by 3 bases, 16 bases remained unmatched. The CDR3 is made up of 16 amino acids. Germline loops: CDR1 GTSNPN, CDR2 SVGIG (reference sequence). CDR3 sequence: CAWSLLSGLLNYEQYF. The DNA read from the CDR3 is TGTGCCTGGTCACTCCTATCGGGACTACTTAACTACGAG.

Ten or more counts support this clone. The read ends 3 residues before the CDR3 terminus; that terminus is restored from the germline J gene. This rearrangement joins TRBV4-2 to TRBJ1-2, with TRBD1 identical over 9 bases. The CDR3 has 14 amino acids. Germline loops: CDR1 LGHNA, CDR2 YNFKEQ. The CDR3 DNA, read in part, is TGTGCCAGCAGCCAAGAGCTACAGGGGGCGGGC. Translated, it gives CASSQELQGAG. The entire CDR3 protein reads CASSQELQGAGYTF.

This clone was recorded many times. CDR3 sequence reads: CASSEPGYGYTF. The part of the CDR3 DNA that was read is TGTGCCAGCAGTGAACCGGGTTATGGC. The V call is TRBV6-1, the J call TRBJ1-2; D unresolved. The DNA ends 3 residues before the CDR3 does, and the rest of the CDR3 is filled in from the germline J gene. Germline V CDR1 and CDR2: MNHNS, SASEGT. CDR3 length equals 12 residues. Trimming took off 2 bases at V and 5 bases at J, with 6 bases between the two ends.

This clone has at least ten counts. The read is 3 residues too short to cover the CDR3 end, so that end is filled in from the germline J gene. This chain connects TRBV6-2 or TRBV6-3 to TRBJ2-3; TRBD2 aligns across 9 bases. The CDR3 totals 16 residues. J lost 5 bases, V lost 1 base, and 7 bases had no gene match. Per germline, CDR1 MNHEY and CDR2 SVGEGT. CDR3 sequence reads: CASSYLRGGLRDTQYF. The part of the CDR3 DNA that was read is TGTGCCAGCAGTTACTTGCGGGGGGGCCTGAGAGATACG.

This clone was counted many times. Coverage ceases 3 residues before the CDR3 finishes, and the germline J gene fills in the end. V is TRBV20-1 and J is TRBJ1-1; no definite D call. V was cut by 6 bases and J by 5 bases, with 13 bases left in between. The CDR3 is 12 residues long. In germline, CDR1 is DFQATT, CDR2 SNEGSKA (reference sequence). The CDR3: CSAELAGTEAFF. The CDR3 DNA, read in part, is TGCAGTGCCGAGTTGGCGGGAACTGAA.

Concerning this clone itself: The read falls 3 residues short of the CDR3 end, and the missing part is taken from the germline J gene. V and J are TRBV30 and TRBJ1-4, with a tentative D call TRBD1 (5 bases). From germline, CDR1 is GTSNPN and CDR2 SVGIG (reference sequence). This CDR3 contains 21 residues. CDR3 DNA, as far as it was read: TGTGCCTGGAGTCGCCTAAACTCCCCCGGAGCTCATCGTCCTGGGGCCAACGTA. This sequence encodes CAWSRLNSPGAHRPGANV. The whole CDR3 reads CAWSRLNSPGAHRPGANVLFF.

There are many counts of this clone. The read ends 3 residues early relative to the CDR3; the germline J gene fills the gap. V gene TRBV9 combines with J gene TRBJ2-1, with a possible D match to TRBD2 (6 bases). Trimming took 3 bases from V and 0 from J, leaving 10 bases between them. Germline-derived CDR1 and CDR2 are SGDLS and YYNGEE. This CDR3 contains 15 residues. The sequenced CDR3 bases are TGTGCCAGCAGCGCAGCGGGCAGCTCCTACAATGAG. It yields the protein CASSAAGSSYNE. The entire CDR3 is CASSAAGSSYNEQFF.

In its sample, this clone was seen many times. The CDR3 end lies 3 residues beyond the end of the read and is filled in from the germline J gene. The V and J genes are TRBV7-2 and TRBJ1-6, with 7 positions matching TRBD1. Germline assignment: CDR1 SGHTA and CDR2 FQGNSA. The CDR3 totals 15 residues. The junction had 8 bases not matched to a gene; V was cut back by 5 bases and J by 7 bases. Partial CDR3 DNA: TGTGCCAGCAGCCCCCGGGACAGAATGAATTCACCC. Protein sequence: CASSPRDRMNSP. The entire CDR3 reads CASSPRDRMNSPLHF.

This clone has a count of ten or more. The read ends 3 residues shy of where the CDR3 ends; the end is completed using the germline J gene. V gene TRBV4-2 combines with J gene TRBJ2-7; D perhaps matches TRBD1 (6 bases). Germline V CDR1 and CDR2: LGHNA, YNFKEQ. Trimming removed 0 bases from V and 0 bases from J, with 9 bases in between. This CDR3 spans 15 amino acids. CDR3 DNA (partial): TGTGCCAGCAGCCAAGACAGGGACAACTCCTACGAG. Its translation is CASSQDRDNSYE. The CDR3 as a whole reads CASSQDRDNSYEQYF.

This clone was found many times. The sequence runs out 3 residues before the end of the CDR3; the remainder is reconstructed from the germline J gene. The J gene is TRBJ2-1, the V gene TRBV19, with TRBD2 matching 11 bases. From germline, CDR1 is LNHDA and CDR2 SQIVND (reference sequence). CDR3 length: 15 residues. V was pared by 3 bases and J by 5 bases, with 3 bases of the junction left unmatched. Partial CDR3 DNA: TGTGCCAGTAGTATTACTAGCGGGGGCGACAATGAG. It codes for CASSITSGGDNE. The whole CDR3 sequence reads CASSITSGGDNEQFF.

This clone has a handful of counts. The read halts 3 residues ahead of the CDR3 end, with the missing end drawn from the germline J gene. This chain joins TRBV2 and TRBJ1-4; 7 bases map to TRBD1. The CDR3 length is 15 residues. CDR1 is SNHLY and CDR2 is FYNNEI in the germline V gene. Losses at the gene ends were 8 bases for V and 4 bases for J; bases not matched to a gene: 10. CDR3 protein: CASRGTGTVNEKLFF. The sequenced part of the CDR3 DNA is TGTGCCAGCCGGGGGACCGGGACAGTTAATGAAAAA.

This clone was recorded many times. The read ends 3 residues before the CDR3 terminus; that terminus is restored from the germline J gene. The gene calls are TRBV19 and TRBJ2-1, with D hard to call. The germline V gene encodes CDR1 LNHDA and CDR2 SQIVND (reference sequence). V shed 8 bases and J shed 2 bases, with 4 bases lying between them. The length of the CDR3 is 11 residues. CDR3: CASVAYNEQFF. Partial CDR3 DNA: TGTGCCAGTGTCGCCTACAATGAG. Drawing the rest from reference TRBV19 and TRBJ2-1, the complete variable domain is DGGITQSPKYLFRKEGQNVTLSCEQNLNHDAMYWYRQDPGQGLRLIYYSQIVNDFQKGDIAEGYSVSREKKESFPLTVTSAQKNPTAFYLCASVAYNEQFFGPGTRLTVL.

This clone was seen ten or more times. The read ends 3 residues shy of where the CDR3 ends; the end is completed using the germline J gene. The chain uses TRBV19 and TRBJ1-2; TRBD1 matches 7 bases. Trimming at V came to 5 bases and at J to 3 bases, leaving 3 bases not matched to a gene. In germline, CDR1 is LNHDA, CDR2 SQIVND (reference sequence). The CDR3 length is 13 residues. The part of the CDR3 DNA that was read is TGTGCCAGTAGTGTTGACAGGGACTATGGC. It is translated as CASSVDRDYG. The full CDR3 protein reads CASSVDRDYGYTF.

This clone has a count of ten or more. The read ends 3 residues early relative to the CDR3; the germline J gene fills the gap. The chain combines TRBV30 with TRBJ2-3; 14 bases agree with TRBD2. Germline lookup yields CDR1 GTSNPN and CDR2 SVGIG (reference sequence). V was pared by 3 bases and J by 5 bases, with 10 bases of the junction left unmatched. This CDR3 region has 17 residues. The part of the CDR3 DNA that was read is TGTGCCTGGAGCGAACTACCGACTAGCGGGGGGGGAGATACG. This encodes CAWSELPTSGGGDT. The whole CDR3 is CAWSELPTSGGGDTQYF.

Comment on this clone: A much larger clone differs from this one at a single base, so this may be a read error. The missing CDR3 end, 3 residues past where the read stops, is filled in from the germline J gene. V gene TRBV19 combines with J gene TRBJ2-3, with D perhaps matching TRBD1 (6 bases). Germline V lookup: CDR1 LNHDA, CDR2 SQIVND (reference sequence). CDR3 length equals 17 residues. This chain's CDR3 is CASKTQGAVAGNQPQYF. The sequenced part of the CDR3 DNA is TGTGCCAGTAAAACACAGGGTGCGGTCGCCGGAAATCAGCCG. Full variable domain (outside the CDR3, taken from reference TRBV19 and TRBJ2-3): DGGITQSPKYLFRKEGQNVTLSCEQNLNHDAMYWYRQDPGQGLRLIYYSQIVNDFQKGDIAEGYSVSREKKESFPLTVTSAQKNPTAFYLCASKTQGAVAGNQPQYFGPGTRLTVL.

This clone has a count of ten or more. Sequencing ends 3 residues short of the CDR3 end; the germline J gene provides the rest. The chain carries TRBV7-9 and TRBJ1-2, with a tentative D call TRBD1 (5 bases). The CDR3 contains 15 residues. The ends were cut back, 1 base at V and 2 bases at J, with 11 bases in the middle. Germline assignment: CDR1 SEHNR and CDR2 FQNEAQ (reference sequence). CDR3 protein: CASSLVSRANYGYTF. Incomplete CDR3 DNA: TGTGCCAGCAGCTTAGTTTCCAGGGCAAACTATGGC.

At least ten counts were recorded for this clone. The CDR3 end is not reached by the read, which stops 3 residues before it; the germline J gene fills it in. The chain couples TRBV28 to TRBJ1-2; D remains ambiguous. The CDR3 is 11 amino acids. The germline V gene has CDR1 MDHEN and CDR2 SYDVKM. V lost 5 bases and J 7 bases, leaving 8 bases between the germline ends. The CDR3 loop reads CASSTLSGYTF. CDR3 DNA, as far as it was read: TGTGCCAGCAGTACTCTAAGTGGC.

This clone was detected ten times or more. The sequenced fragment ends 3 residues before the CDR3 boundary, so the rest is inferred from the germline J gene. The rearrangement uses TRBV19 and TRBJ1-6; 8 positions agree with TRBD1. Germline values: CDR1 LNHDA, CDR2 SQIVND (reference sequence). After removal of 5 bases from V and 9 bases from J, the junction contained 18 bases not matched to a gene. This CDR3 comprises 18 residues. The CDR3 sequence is CASSSTRTGTTVSSPLHF. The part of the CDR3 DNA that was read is TGTGCCAGTAGTTCAACGCGGACAGGGACGACCGTATCTTCACCC.

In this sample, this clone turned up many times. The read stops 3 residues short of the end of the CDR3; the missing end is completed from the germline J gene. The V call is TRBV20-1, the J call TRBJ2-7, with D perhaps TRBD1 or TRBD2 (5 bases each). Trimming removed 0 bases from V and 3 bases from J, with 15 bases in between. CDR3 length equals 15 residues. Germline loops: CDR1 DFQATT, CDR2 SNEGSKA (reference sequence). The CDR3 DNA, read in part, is TGCAGTGCTAGAGACAGGGTAAAGGGGAGCTACGAG. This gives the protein CSARDRVKGSYE. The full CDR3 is CSARDRVKGSYEQYF.

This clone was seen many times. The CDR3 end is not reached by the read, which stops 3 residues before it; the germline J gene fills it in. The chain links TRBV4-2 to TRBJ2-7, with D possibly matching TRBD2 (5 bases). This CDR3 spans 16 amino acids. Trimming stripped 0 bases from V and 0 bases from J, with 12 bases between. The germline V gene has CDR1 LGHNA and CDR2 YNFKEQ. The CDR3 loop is CASSQDWQDSSYEQYF. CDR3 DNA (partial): TGTGCCAGCAGCCAAGATTGGCAGGACTCCTCCTACGAG.

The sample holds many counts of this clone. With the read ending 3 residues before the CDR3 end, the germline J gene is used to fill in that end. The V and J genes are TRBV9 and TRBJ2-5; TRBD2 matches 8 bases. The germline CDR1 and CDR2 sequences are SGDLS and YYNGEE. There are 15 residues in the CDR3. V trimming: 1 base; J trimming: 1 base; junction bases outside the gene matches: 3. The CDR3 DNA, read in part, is TGTGCCAGCAGCGTATTTAGCGGGGCCCAAGAGACC. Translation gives CASSVFSGAQET. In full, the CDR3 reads CASSVFSGAQETQYF.